This is a list of T cell receptor beta chains from one sample in a study of Ad26.COV2.S vaccination and SARS-CoV-2 variants. Produced via immunoSEQ multiplex PCR; TCRdb's table is partial and in-frame only. Of roughly 350,000 clones listed, 75% to 90% are singletons. Sequencing used peripheral blood, obtained in a trial of Ad26.COV2.S vaccine versus placebo. The receptors derive from a person aged 18-65 years who received the Ad26.COV2.S COVID-19 vaccine or a placebo. Each CDR3 is given with its conserved first and last residue. A D gene is named only where the DNA matches it firmly. For some rows the clone size is stated as once, few or many, or as a class when expanded; others skip it.

V	J	size	D	CDR3	DNA
TRBV14	TRBJ2-5	few	TRBD2	CASSPRLAGVGETQYF	TGTGCCAGCAGCCCGAGACTAGCGGGAGTGGGAGAGACCCAGTACTTC
TRBV19	TRBJ2-1	-	-	CASSDGIAYNEQFF	TGTGCCAGTAGTGATGGGATCGCCTACAATGAGCAGTTCTTC
TRBV2	TRBJ2-7	once	-	CASSPQGSEQYF	TGTGCCAGCAGTCCTCAGGGATCCGAGCAGTACTTC
TRBV3-1/TRBV3-2	TRBJ2-4	once	-	CASSQGTGTLYF	TGTGCCAGCAGCCAAGGAACAGGGACCCTTTACTTC
TRBV3-1/TRBV3-2	TRBJ1-2	-	-	CASSRRSWDTYGYTF	TGTGCCAGCAGCCGCCGGTCGTGGGACACGTATGGCTACACCTTC
TRBV19	TRBJ1-1	-	TRBD1	CASSSRTGVNTEAFF	TGTGCCAGTAGTTCCCGGACAGGGGTTAACACTGAAGCTTTCTTT
TRBV5-1	TRBJ2-7	once	-	CASSLFWRDSPSYEQYF	TGCGCCAGCAGCTTGTTTTGGCGGGACTCTCCCTCCTACGAGCAGTACTTC
TRBV7-2	TRBJ1-1	-	TRBD1	CASSSRGWGTVNTEAFF	TGTGCCAGCAGCTCGCGAGGGTGGGGGACAGTGAACACTGAAGCTTTCTTT
TRBV9	TRBJ2-1	-	TRBD2	CASSVSGSGRNEQFF	TGTGCCAGCAGCGTTAGTGGTAGCGGGAGAAATGAGCAGTTCTTC
TRBV5-4	TRBJ2-1	-	TRBD2	CASSQPTSGEPTGGFF	TGTGCCAGCAGCCAACCGACTAGCGGAGAGCCCACCGGGGGGTTCTTC
TRBV19	TRBJ1-1	-	-	CASFIQGNTEAFF	TGTGCCAGTTTCATACAGGGGAACACTGAAGCTTTCTTT
TRBV11-3	TRBJ1-1	-	-	CASSLVANTEAFF	TGTGCCAGCAGCTTAGTCGCGAACACTGAAGCTTTCTTT
TRBV7-2	TRBJ2-3	-	-	CASSIPVTDSLATDTQYF	TGTGCCAGCAGCATCCCGGTGACAGACAGCTTAGCCACAGATACGCAGTATTTT
TRBV6-5	TRBJ1-6	-	-	CASSRSSYNSPLHF	TGTGCCAGCAGTAGGAGCTCCTATAATTCACCCCTCCACTTT
TRBV4-1	TRBJ1-1	-	-	CASSLGPRGAEAFF	TGCGCCAGCAGCCTCGGGCCGAGAGGGGCTGAAGCTTTCTTT
TRBV29-1	TRBJ1-2	-	-	CTTQSGPGHTF	TGCACCACCCAGTCTGGCCCGGGCCACACCTTC
TRBV3-1/TRBV3-2	TRBJ1-4	-	-	CASTRGLPATNEKLFF	TGTGCCAGCACCCGGGGACTCCCAGCAACTAATGAAAAACTGTTTTTT
TRBV6-2/TRBV6-3	TRBJ2-7	-	-	CASSYWGSEQYF	TGTGCCAGCAGTTACTGGGGTAGTGAGCAGTACTTC
TRBV7-6	TRBJ2-1	-	-	CASSGTSNEQFF	TGTGCCAGCAGTGGGACCTCTAATGAGCAGTTCTTC
TRBV7-8	TRBJ2-1	-	-	CASSPPVRDSYNEQFF	TGTGCCAGCAGCCCCCCTGTCAGGGACTCCTACAATGAGCAGTTCTTC
TRBV15	TRBJ2-3	-	-	CATSRTFEDTQYF	TGTGCCACCAGCAGGACCTTTGAAGATACGCAGTATTTT
TRBV19	TRBJ2-2	-	-	CASSSALGTGELFF	TGTGCCAGTAGTTCGGCCCTAGGCACCGGGGAGCTGTTTTTT